This TCR beta chain was captured in a study of control samples from healthy donors and cancer patients. The trim removed 5 bases at V and 4 bases at J, leaving 4 bases unmatched. Germline V gene lookup returns CDR1 MDHEN and CDR2 SYDVKM. The CDR3 length is 14 residues. Using immunoSEQ multiplex PCR, the repertoire was profiled, and TCRdb retains in-frame clones only, with some absent. The profile covers 25,000 to 35,000 clones, with about 83% appearing a single time and 1.6% taken by the ten largest. The chain carries TRBV28 and TRBJ2-7, with 11 bases that match TRBD2. The sequence was collected from a woman in her 40s with lung cancer. The sample comprised PBMCs. CDR3: CASSLTSGAYEQYF. The CDR3 DNA is TGTGCCAGCAGTCTGACTAGCGGGGCGTACGAGCAGTACTTC.